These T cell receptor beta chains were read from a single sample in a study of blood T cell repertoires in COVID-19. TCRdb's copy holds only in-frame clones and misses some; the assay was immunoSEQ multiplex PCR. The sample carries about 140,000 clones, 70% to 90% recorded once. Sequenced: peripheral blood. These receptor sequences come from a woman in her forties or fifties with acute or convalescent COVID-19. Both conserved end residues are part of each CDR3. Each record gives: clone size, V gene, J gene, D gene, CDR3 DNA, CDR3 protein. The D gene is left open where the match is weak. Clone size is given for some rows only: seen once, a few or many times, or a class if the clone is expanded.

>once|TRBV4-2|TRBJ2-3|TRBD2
TGTGCCAGCAGCACCCTACTAGCGGGGGGGCTTGATACGCAGTATTTT
CASSTLLAGGLDTQYF
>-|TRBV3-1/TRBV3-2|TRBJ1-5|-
TGTGCCAGCAGCCAGGGGAGCCAGATCAATCAGCCCCAGCATTTT
CASSQGSQINQPQHF
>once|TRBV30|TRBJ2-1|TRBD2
TGTGCCTCGGGGACTAGCGGGGGGATCTACAATGAGCAGTTCTTC
CASGTSGGIYNEQFF
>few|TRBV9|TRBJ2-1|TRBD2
TGTGCCAGCAGCCTGGGACTAACCTCCTACAATGAGCAGTTCTTC
CASSLGLTSYNEQFF
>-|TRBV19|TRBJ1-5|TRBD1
TGTGCCAGTAGTATAGAAGGGACAGGGGGAAACCAGCCCCAGCATTTT
CASSIEGTGGNQPQHF
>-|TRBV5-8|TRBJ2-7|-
TGTGCCAGCAGTCAGGGGTACGAGCAGTACTTC
CASSQGYEQYF
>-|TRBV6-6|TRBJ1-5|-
TGTGCCACTCGGGGGGATAGCAATCAGCCCCAGCATTTT
CATRGDSNQPQHF
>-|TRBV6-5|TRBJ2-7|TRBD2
TGTGCCAGCAGACATAGCGGGGGGGGGCCCGAAGAGCAGTACTTC
CASRHSGGGPEEQYF
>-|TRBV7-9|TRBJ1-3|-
TGTGCCAGCAGCCGGGATTTCATATATTTT
CASSRDFIYF
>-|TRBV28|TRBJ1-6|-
TGTGCCAGCAATTTACCGAGCTCCTATAATTCACCCCTCCACTTT
CASNLPSSYNSPLHF
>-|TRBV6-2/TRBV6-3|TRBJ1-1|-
TGTGCCAGCAGTTCTCACAGGGTGATTGGGAACACTGAAGCTTTCTTT
CASSSHRVIGNTEAFF
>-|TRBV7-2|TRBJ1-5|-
TGTGCCAGCAGCTTTGGCAGTCCCAATCAGCCCCAGCATTTT
CASSFGSPNQPQHF
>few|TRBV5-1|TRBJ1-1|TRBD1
TGCGCCAGCACTTCGGACAGGGGAGCTTTCTTT
CASTSDRGAFF
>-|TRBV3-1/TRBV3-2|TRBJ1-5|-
TGTGCCAGCAGCCAAGATAGCGTAGCGGGGCAGCCCCAGCATTTT
CASSQDSVAGQPQHF
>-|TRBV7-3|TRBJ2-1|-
TGTGCCAGCAGCTTAAATCTAGCGAGTCAGTTCTTC
CASSLNLASQFF
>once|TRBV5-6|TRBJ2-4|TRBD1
TGTGCCAGCAGCGCAGCCGGGACAGGGCGTCACATTCAGTACTTC
CASSAAGTGRHIQYF
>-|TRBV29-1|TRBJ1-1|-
TGCAGCGTCGCACAGATTTTGAACACTGAAGCTTTCTTT
CSVAQILNTEAFF
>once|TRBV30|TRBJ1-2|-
TGTGCCACGGGGGACGGCTATGGCTACACCTTC
CATGDGYGYTF
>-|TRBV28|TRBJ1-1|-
TGTGCCAGCAGTTTCGGTGGGCGGGCCGAAGCTTTCTTT
CASSFGGRAEAFF
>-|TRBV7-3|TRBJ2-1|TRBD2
TGTGCCAGCAGCTCTAGCGGGGGTCCGGTTGAGCAGTTCTTC
CASSSSGGPVEQFF
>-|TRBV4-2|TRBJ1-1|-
TGTGCCAGCAGCCAATTCATACAGGTGAACACTGAAGCTTTCTTT
CASSQFIQVNTEAFF
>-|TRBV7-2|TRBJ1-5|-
TGTGCCAGCAGCTTAGCTTTAGTTCCGCCCCAGCATTTT
CASSLALVPPQHF
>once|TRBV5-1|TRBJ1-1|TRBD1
TGCGCCAGCAGCTTAGGACAGGGGTTTGAAGCTTTCTTT
CASSLGQGFEAFF
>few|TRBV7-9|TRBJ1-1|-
TGTGCCAGCAACATGGGGCAGGGTGAAGCTTTCTTT
CASNMGQGEAFF
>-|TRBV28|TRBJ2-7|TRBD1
TGTGCCAGCAGACAAGGGACAGGGGACCCCTACGAGCAGTACTTC
CASRQGTGDPYEQYF
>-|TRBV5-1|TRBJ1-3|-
TGCGCCAGCAGTACCAGCGCGGACTCTGGAAACACCATATATTTT
CASSTSADSGNTIYF